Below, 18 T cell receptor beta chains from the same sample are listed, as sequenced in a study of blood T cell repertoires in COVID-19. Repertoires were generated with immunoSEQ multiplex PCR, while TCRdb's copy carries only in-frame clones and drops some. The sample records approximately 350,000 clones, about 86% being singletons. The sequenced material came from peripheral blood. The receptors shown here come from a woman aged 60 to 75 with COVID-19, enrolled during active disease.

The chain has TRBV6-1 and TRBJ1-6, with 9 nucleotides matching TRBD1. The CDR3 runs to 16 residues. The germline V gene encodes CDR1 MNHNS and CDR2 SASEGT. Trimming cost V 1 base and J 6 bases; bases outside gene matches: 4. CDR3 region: CASSEGPGQGNSPLHF. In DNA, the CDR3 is TGTGCCAGCAGTGAAGGGCCGGGACAGGGTAATTCACCCCTCCACTTT.

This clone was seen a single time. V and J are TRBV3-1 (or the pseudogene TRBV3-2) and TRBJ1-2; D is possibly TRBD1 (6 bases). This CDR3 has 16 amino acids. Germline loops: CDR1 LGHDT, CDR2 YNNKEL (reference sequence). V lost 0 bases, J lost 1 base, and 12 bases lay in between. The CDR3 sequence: CASSQDRGPFNYGYTF. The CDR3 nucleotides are TGTGCCAGCAGCCAAGACAGGGGCCCCTTTAACTATGGCTACACCTTC.

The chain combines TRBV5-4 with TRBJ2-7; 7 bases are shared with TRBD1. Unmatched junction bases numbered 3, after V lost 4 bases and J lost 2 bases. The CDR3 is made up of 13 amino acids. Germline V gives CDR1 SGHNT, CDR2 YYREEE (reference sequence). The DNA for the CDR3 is TGTGCCAGCAGCCGGGACAGACCCTACGAGCAGTACTTC. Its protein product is CASSRDRPYEQYF.

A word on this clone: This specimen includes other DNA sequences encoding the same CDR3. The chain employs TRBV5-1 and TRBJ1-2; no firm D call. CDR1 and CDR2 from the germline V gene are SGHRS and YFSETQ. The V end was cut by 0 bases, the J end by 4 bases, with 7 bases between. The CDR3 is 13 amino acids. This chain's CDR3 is CASSLDSSYGYTF. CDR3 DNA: TGCGCCAGCAGCTTGGACAGCTCCTATGGCTACACCTTC.

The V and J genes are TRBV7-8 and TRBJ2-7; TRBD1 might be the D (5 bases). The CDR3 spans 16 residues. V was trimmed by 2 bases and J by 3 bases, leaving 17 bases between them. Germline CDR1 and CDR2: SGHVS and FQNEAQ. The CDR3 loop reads CASSLKLAGMSYEQYF. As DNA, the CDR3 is TGTGCCAGCAGCTTAAAGTTGGCAGGGATGAGCTACGAGCAGTACTTC.

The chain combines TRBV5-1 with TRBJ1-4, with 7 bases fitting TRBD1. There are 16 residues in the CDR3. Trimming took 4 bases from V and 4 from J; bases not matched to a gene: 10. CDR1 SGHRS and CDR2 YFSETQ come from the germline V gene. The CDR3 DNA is TGCGCCAGCAGCCCCACCAGGACAGGTTATAATGAAAAACTGTTTTTT. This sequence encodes CASSPTRTGYNEKLFF.

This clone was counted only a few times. Here the CDR3 DNA reads TGTGCTAGTGGTACAGACAGGGGTGATTCACCCCTCCACTTT. Translating gives CASGTDRGDSPLHF. This chain links TRBV12-5 with TRBJ1-6, with 8 bases aligning to TRBD1. The CDR3 length is 14 residues. Losses at the gene ends were 5 bases for V and 8 bases for J; bases not matched to a gene: 5. From germline, CDR1 is LGHNT and CDR2 FRNRAP.

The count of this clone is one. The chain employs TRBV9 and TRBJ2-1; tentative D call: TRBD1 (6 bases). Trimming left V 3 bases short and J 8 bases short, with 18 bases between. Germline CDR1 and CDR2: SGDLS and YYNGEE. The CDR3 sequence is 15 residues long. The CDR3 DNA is TGTGCCAGCAGCGGATCGGACAGCCTACAATATGAGCAGTTCTTC. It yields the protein CASSGSDSLQYEQFF. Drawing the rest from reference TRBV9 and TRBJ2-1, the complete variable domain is DSGVTQTPKHLITATGQRVTLRCSPRSGDLSVYWYQQSLDQGLQFLIQYYNGEERAKGNILERFSAQQFPDLHSELNLSSLELGDSALYFCASSGSDSLQYEQFFGPGTRLTVL.

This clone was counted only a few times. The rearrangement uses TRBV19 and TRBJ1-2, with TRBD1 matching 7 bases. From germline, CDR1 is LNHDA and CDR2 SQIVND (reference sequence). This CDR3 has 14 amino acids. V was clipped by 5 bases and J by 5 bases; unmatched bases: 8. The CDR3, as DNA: TGTGCCAGTAGTTCCCGGGACAGACTTTATGGCTACACCTTC. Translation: CASSSRDRLYGYTF.

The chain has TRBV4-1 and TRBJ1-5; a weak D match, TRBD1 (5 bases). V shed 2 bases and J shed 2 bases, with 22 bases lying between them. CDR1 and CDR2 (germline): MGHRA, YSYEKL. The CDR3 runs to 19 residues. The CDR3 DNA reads TGCGCCAGCAGCCAAACTACGGGACTCCCCCGGTATGGCAATCAGCCCCAGCATTTT. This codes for CASSQTTGLPRYGNQPQHF.

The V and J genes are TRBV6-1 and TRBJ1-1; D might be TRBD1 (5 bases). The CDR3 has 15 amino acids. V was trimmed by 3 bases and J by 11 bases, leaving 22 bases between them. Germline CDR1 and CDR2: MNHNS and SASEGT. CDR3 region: CASSDYLGYTKGAFF. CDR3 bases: TGTGCCAGCAGTGATTATTTAGGGTATACAAAGGGGGCTTTCTTT.

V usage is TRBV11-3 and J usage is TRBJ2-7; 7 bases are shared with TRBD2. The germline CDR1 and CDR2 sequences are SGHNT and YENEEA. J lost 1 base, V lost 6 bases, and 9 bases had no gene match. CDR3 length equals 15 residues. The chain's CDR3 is CASSPTSEESYEQYF. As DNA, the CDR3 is TGTGCCAGCAGTCCCACTAGCGAGGAATCCTACGAGCAGTACTTC.

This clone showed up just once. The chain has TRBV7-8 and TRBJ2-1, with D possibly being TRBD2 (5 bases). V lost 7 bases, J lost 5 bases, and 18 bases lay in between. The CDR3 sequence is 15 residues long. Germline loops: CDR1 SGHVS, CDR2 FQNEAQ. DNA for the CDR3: TGTGCCAGCACCCCCCGGAGAGGGCGGCACAATGAGCAGTTCTTC. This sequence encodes CASTPRRGRHNEQFF.

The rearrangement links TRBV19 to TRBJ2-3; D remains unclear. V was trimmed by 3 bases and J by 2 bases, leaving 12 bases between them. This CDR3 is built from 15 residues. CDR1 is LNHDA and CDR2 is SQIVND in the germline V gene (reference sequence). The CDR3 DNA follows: TGTGCCAGTAGTATGGGTAGCTCTGCCACAGATACGCAGTATTTT. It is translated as CASSMGSSATDTQYF.

Here the CDR3 reads CASSRDRTNNSPLHF. The CDR3 nucleotides are TGTGCCAGCAGCCGGGACAGAACAAATAATTCACCCCTCCACTTT. The chain uses TRBV3-1 (or the pseudogene TRBV3-2) and TRBJ1-6; 7 positions agree with TRBD1. Looked up from germline, CDR1 is LGHDT and CDR2 is YNNKEL (reference sequence). The CDR3 length is 15 residues. V shed 4 bases and J 5 bases; nucleotides not matched to a gene: 5.

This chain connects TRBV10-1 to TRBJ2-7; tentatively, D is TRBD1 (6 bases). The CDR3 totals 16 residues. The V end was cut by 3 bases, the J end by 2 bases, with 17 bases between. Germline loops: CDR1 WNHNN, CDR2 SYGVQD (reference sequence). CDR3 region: CASSERGGGATYEQYF. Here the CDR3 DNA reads TGCGCCAGCAGTGAAAGAGGTGGGGGCGCTACCTACGAGCAGTACTTC.

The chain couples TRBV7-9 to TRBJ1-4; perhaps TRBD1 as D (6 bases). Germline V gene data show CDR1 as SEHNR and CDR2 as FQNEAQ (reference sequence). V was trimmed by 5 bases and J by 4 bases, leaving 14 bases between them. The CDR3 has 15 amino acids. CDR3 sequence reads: CASSRGTPYNEKLFF. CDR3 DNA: TGTGCCAGCAGCCGAGGGACACCCTATAATGAAAAACTGTTTTTT.

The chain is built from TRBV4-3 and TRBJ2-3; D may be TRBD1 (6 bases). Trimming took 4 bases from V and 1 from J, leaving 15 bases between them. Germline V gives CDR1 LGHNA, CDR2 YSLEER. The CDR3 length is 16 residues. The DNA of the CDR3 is TGCGCCAGCAGCCCTCGGTCAGGGGAAGGCACAGATACGCAGTATTTT. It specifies CASSPRSGEGTDTQYF.